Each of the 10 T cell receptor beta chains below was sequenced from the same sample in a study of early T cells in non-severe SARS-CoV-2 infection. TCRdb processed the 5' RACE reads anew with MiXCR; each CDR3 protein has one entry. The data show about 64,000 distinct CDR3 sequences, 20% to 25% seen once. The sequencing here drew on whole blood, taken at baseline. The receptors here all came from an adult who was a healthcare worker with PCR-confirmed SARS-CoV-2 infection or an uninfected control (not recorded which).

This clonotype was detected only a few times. In nucleotides, the CDR3 is TGTGCCAGCAGCTTGGATCGGGGGGAGACCTACAATGAGCAGTTCTTC. Translating it yields CASSLDRGETYNEQFF. This rearrangement joins TRBV5-6 to TRBJ2-1; TRBD2 aligns across 7 bases. In germline, CDR1 is SGHDT, CDR2 YYEEEE. CDR3 length: 16 residues. V gave up 0 bases and J gave up 2 bases; unmatched junction bases: 5.

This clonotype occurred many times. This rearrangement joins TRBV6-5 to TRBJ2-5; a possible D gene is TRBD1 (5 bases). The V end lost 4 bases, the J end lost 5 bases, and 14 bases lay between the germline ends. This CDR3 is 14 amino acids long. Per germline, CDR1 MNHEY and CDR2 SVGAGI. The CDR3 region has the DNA TGTGCCAGCAGTTCCCAGGGCGATGTGGAGACCCAGTACTTC. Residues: CASSSQGDVETQYF.

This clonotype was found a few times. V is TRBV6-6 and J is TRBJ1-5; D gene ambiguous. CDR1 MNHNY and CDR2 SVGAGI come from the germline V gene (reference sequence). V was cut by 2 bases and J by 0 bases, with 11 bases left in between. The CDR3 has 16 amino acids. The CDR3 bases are TGTGCCAGCAGTTACGTCCGGGCAGTTAGCAATCAGCCCCAGCATTTT. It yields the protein CASSYVRAVSNQPQHF.

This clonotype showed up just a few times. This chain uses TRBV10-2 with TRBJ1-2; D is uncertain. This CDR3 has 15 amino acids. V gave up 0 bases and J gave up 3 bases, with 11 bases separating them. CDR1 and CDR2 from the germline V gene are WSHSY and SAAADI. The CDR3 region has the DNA TGCGCCAGCAGTGAGTCCCCACAGAGGCACTATGGCTACACCTTC. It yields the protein CASSESPQRHYGYTF.

Written as DNA, the CDR3 is TGTGCCAGCAGACATCCGGGACTGGCTTCGTCCGGGGAGCTGTTTTTT. Translating gives CASRHPGLASSGELFF. J is TRBJ2-2 and V is TRBV12-3 or TRBV12-4, with a weak D call TRBD2 (6 bases). V gave up 6 bases and J gave up 6 bases, with 20 bases separating them. The CDR3 contains 16 residues.

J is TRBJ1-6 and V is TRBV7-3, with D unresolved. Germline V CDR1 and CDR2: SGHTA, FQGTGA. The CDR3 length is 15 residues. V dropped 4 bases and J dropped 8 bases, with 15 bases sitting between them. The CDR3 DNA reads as TGTGCCAGCAGCTCACGATCGGGTCCTGATTCACCCCTCCACTTT. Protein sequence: CASSSRSGPDSPLHF.

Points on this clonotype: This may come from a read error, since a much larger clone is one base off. In nucleotides, the CDR3 is TGTGCCAGCAGCTGGACCGGGACGTCTAGCTCTGGGGCCAACGCCCTGACTTTC. Translated: CASSWTGTSSSGANALTF. The J gene is TRBJ2-6, the V gene TRBV7-3; D could derive from TRBD1 or TRBD2 (5 bases each). The CDR3 has 18 amino acids. Germline CDR1 and CDR2: SGHTA and FQGTGA.

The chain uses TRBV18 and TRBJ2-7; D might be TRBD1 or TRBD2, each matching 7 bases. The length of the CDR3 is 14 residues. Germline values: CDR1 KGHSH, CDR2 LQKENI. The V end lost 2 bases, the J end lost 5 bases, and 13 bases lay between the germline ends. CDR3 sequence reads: CASSPNRGGHEQYF. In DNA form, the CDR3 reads TGTGCCAGCTCACCAAACAGGGGAGGGCACGAGCAGTACTTC.

The CDR3 here is CASSPGRDFYNEQFF. The CDR3 DNA is TGTGCCAGCTCACCAGGGCGAGACTTCTACAATGAGCAGTTCTTC. The chain carries TRBV18 and TRBJ2-1; no reliable D call. Germline V CDR1 and CDR2: KGHSH, LQKENI. The V and J ends lost 2 bases and 3 bases respectively, with 11 bases between them. CDR3 length: 15 amino acids.

The CDR3, as DNA: TGTGCCAGCAGTTTTCGTGGCTCTGGGGCCAACGTCCTGACTTTC. It encodes CASSFRGSGANVLTF. The chain is built from TRBV12-3 or TRBV12-4 and TRBJ2-6; D is uncertain. The CDR3 runs 15 residues. V was trimmed by 3 bases and J by 0 bases, leaving 6 bases between them.